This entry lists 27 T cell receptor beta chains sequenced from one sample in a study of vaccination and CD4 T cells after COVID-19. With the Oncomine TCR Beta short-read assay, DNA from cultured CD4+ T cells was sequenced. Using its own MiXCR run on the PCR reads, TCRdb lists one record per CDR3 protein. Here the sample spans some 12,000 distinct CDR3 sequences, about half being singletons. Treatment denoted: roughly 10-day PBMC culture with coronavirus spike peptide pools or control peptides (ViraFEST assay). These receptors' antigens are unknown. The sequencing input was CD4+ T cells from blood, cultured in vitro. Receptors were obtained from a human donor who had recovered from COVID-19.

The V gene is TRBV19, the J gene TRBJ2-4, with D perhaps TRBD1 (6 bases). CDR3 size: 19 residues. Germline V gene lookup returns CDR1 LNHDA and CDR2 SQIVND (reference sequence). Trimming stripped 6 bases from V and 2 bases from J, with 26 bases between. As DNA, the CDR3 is TGTGCCAGTAGGAATACAATTTCAGGGGTCGGTCTGACCAAAAACATTCAGTACTTC. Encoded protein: CASRNTISGVGLTKNIQYF.

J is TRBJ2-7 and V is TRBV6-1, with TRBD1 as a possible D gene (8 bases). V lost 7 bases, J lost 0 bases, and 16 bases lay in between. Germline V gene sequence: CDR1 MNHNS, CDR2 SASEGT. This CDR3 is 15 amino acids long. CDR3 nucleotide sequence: TGTGCCAGCAATGGAGCGGGACAGGCCTCCTACGAGCAGTACTTC. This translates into CASNGAGQASYEQYF.

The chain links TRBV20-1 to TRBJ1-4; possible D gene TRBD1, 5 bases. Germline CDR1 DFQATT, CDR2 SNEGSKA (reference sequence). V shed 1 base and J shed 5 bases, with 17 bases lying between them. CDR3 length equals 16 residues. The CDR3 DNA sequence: TGCAGTGCTAGAGTCGCCGAAGCGACAGAGAATGAAAAACTGTTTTTT. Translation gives CSARVAEATENEKLFF.

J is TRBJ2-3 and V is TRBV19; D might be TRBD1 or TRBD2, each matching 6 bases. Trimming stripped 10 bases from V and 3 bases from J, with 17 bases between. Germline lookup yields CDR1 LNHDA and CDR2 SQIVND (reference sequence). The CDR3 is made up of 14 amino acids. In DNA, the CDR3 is TGTGCCACCCGTCGAGGAGGGGGAACAGATACGCAGTATTTT. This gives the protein CATRRGGGTDTQYF.

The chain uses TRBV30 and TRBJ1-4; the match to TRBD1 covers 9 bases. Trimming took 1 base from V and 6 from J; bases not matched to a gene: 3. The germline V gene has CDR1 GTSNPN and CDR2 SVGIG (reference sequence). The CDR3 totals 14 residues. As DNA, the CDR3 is TGTGCCTGGAGTGACAGGGGGCTAGATGAAAAACTGTTTTTT. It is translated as CAWSDRGLDEKLFF.

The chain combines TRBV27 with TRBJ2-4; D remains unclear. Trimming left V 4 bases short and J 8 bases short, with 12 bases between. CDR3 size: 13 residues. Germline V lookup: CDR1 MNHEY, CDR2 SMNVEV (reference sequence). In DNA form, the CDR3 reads TGTGCCAGCAGTTCCGACGGGTACGACATTCAGTACTTC. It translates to CASSSDGYDIQYF.

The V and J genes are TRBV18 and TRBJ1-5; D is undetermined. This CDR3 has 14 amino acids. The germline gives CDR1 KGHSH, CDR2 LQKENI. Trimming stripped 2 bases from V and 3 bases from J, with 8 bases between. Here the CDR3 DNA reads TGTGCCAGCTCACCATCCGGAGTCAATCAGCCCCAGCATTTT. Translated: CASSPSGVNQPQHF.

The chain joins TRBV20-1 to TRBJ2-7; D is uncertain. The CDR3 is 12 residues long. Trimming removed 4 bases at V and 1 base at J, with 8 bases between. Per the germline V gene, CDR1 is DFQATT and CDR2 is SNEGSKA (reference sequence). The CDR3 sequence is CSATLQSYEQYF. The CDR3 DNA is TGCAGTGCTACTTTACAGTCCTACGAGCAGTACTTC.

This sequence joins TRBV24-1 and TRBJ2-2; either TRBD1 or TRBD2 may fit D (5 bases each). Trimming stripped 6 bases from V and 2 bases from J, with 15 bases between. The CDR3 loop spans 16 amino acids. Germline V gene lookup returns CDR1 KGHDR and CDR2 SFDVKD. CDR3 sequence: CATSRSRGFNTGELFF. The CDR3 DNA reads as TGTGCCACCAGTCGGAGCCGGGGCTTCAACACCGGGGAGCTGTTTTTT.

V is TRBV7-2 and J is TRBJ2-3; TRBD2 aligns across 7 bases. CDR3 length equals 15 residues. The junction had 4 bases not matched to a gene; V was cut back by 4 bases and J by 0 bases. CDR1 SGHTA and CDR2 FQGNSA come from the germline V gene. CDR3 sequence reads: CASSSSGISTDTQYF. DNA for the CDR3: TGTGCCAGCAGCTCGAGCGGGATTAGCACAGATACGCAGTATTTT.

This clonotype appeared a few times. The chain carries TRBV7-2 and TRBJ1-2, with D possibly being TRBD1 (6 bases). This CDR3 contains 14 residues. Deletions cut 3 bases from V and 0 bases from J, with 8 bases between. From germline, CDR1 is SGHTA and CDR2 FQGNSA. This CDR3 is CASSLNRANYGYTF. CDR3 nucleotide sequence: TGTGCCAGCAGCTTGAACAGGGCTAACTATGGCTACACCTTC.

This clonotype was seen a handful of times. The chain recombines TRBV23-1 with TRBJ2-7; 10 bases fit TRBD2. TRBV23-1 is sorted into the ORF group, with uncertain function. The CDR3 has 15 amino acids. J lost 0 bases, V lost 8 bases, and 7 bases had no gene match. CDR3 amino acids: CASGTPSGSSYEQYF. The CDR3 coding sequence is TGCGCCAGCGGAACCCCTAGCGGGAGCTCCTACGAGCAGTACTTC.

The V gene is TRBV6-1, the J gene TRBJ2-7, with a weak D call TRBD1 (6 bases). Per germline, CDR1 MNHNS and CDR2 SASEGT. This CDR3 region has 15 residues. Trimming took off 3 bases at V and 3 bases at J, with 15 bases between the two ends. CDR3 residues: CASSDGDTLYYEQYF. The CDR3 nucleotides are TGTGCCAGCAGTGACGGGGACACCTTATACTACGAGCAGTACTTC.

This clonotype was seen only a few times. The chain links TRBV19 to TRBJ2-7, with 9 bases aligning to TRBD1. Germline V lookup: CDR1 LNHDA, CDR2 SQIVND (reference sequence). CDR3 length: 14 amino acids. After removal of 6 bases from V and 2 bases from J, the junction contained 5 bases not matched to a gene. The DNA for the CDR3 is TGTGCCAGTAGGCGACAGGGGGACGCCTACGAGCAGTACTTC. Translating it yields CASRRQGDAYEQYF. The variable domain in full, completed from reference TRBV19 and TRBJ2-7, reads DGGITQSPKYLFRKEGQNVTLSCEQNLNHDAMYWYRQDPGQGLRLIYYSQIVNDFQKGDIAEGYSVSREKKESFPLTVTSAQKNPTAFYLCASRRQGDAYEQYFGPGTRLTVT.

The CDR3 bases are TGTGCCAGCAGGAAGCGGATCTACAGCACAGATACGCAGTATTTT. Translating gives CASRKRIYSTDTQYF. V and J are TRBV2 and TRBJ2-3; possibly TRBD2 for D (5 bases). V lost 6 bases and J lost 0, with 13 bases in between. CDR3 length: 15 residues. Looked up from germline, CDR1 is SNHLY and CDR2 is FYNNEI. Using reference TRBV2 and TRBJ2-3 for the parts outside the CDR3, the full variable domain is EPEVTQTPSHQVTQMGQEVILRCVPISNHLYFYWYRQILGQKVEFLVSFYNNEISEKSEIFDDQFSVERPDGSNFTLKIRSTKLEDSAMYFCASRKRIYSTDTQYFGPGTRLTVL.

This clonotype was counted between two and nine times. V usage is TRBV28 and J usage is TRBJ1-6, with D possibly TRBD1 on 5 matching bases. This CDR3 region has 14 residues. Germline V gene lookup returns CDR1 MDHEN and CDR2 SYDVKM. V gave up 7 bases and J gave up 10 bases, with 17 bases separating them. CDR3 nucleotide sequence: TGTGCCAGCAAAGACACCCCTCGGGGCTCACCCCTCCACTTT. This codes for CASKDTPRGSPLHF. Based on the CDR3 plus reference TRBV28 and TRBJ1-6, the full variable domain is DVKVTQSSRYLVKRTGEKVFLECVQDMDHENMFWYRQDPGLGLRLIYFSYDVKMKEKGDIPEGYSVSREKKERFSLILESASTNQTSMYLCASKDTPRGSPLHFGNGTRLTVT.

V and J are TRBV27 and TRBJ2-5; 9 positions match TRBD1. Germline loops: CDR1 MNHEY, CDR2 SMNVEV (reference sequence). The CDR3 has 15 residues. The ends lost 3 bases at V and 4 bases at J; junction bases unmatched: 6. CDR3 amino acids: CASSFLGQGGETQYF. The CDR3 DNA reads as TGTGCCAGCAGTTTCTTGGGACAGGGTGGAGAGACCCAGTACTTC.

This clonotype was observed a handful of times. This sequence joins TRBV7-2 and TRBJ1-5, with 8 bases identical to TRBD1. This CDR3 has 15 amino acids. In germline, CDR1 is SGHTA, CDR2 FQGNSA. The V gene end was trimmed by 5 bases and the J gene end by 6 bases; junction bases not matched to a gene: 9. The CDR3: CASSEDRVVGQPQHF. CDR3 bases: TGTGCCAGCAGCGAGGACAGGGTAGTGGGTCAGCCCCAGCATTTT. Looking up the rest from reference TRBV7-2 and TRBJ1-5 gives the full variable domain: GAGVSQSPSNKVTEKGKDVELRCDPISGHTALYWYRQSLGQGLEFLIYFQGNSAPDKSGLPSDRFSAERTGGSVSTLTIQRTQQEDSAVYLCASSEDRVVGQPQHFGDGTRLSIL.

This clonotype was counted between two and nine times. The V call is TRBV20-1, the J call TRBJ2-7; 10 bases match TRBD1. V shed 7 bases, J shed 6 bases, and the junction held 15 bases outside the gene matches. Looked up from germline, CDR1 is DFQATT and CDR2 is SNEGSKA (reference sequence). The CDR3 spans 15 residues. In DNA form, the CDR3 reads TGCAGTGTCCCCGGGGGGACAGGGGATGCCAGCGAGCAGTACTTC. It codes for CSVPGGTGDASEQYF.

DNA for the CDR3: TGTGCCAGCAGGGGAGCGGGAGTCCCCTACAATGAGCAGTTCTTC. It is translated as CASRGAGVPYNEQFF. This chain links TRBV28 with TRBJ2-1; TRBD2 matches at 8 bases. CDR1 and CDR2 from the germline V gene are MDHEN and SYDVKM. Germline trimming cut 6 bases from V and 2 bases from J; bases unmatched to any gene: 6. CDR3 length: 15 amino acids.

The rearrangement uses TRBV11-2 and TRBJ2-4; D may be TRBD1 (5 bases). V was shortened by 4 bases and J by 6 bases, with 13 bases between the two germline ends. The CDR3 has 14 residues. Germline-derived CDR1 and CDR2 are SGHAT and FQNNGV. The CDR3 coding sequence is TGTGCCAGCAGCTCCGTGGGGCCCCTAAACATTCAGTACTTC. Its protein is CASSSVGPLNIQYF.

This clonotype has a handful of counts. CDR3 residues: CACLNLVRYTF. The CDR3 nucleotides read TGTGCCTGCCTCAATCTGGTACGCTACACCTTC. The chain combines TRBV30 with TRBJ1-2, with D unclear. The germline V and J ends were trimmed by 6 bases and 9 bases, with 14 bases remaining between them. The germline V gene has CDR1 GTSNPN and CDR2 SVGIG (reference sequence). This CDR3 has 11 residues.

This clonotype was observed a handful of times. This chain's CDR3 is CAISDRQTQETQYF. The CDR3 DNA is TGTGCCATCAGTGACCGACAGACACAAGAGACCCAGTACTTC. The chain links TRBV10-3 to TRBJ2-5; tentative D call: TRBD1 (5 bases). CDR1 ENHRY and CDR2 SYGVKD come from the germline V gene. The V end was cut by 3 bases, the J end by 2 bases, with 10 bases between. The CDR3 covers 14 residues.

The CDR3 loop is CASSLSTDTQYF. CDR3 nucleotide sequence: TGTGCCAGCAGCTTAAGCACAGATACGCAGTATTTT. V and J are TRBV7-3 and TRBJ2-3; D uncertain. The CDR3 contains 12 residues. Germline-derived CDR1 and CDR2 are SGHTA and FQGTGA. The V and J ends lost 1 base and 1 base respectively, with 0 bases between them.

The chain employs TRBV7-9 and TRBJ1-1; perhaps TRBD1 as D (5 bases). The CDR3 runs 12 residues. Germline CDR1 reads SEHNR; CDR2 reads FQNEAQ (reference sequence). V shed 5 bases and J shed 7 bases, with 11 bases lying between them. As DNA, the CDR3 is TGTGCCAGCAGCCTGACAGAAATTGAAGCTTTCTTT. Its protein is CASSLTEIEAFF. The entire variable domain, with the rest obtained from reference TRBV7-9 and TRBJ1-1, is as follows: DTGVSQNPRHKITKRGQNVTFRCDPISEHNRLYWYRQTLGQGPEFLTYFQNEAQLEKSRLLSDRFSAERPKGSFSTLEIQRTEQGDSAMYLCASSLTEIEAFFGQGTRLTVV.

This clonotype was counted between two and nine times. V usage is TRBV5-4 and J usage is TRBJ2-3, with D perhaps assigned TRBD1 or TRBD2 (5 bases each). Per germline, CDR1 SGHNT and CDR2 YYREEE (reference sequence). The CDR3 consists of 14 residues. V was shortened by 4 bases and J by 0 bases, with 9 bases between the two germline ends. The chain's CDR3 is CASSIWDSTDTQYF. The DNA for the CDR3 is TGTGCCAGCAGCATCTGGGACAGCACAGATACGCAGTATTTT.

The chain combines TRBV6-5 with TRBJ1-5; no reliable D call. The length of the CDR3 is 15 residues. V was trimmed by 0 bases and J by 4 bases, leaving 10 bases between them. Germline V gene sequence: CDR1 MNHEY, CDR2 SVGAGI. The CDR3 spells CASSYSVGKNQPQHF. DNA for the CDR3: TGTGCCAGCAGTTACTCAGTGGGCAAAAATCAGCCCCAGCATTTT.